This T cell receptor (beta chain) was documented in a study of neurological immune-mediated disorders. Unsorted libraries were generated from 2 million PBMCs held at -80 degrees C. TCRdb re-called the 5' RACE reads through MiXCR, storing one row per CDR3 protein. The profile shows about 88,000 distinct CDR3 sequences, around 3.4% of them singletons. Study conclusions and caveats: The study phylogenetically grouped the repertoires of 18 of 34 multiple sclerosis patients into one related-CDR3 cluster, a possible signature. The multiple sclerosis repertoire cluster was not associated with any clinical or MRI feature, with the authors stating that larger cohorts are needed. Multiple sclerosis patients had less TCR clonal expansion than even healthy controls, unlike HTLV-1-associated myelopathy.

Germline V gene sequence: CDR1 SGHAT, CDR2 FQNNGV. The CDR3 is 15 residues long. V shed 4 bases and J shed 9 bases, with 16 bases lying between them. This clonotype was seen at least ten times. Its antigen is not identified. The sequencing input was PBMCs. This clonotype was sampled from a woman younger than 30 with multiple sclerosis. The chain carries TRBV11-2 and TRBJ1-6; TRBD1 might be the D (5 bases). This CDR3 reads CASSSLRRDSSPLHF. CDR3 DNA sequence: TGTGCCAGCAGCTCACTTCGGCGGGACTCTTCACCCCTCCACTTT.